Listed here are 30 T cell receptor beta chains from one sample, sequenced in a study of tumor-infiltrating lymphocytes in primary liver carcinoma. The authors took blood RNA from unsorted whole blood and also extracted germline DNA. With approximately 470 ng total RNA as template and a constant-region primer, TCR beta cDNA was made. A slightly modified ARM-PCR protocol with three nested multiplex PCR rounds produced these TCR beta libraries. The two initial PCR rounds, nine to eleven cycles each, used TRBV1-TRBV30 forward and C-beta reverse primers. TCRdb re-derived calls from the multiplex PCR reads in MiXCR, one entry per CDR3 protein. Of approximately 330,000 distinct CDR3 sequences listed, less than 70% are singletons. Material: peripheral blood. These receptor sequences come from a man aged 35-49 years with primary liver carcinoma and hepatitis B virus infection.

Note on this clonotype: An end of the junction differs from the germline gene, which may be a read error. The CDR3 is CDSSLAGTNYEQYF. The CDR3 nucleotides are TGTGACAGCAGCCTGGCCGGGACCAACTACGAGCAGTACTTC. The chain links TRBV11-2 to TRBJ2-7; TRBD1 or TRBD2 may be the D gene (5 bases each). This CDR3 spans 14 amino acids. CDR1 is SGHAT, CDR2 FQNNGV, per germline.

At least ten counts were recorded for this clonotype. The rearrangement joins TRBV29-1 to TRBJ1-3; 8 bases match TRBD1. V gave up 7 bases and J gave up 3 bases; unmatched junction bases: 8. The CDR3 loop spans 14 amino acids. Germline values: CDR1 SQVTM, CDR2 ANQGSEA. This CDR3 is CSGLDRANGNTIYF. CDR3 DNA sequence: TGCAGCGGCTTGGACAGGGCGAATGGAAACACCATATATTTT.

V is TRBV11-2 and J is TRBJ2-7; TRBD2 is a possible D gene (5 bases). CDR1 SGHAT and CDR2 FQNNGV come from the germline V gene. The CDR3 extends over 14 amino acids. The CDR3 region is CDGSLVRLNYEQYF. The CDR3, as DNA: TGTGACGGCAGCTTAGTACGACTAAACTACGAGCAGTACTTC. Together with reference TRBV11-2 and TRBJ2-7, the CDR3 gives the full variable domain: EAGVAQSPRYKIIEKRQSVAFWCNPISGHATLYWYQQILGQGPKLLIQFQNNGVVDDSQLPKDRFSAERLKGVDSTLKIQPAKLEDSAVYLCDGSLVRLNYEQYFGPGTRLTVT.

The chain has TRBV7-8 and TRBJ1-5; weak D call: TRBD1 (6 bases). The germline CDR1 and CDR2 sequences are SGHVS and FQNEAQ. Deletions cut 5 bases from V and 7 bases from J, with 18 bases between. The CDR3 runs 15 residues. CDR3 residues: CASSPMSGGQQPQHF. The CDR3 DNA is TGTGCCAGCAGCCCCATGTCGGGGGGCCAGCAGCCCCAGCATTTT.

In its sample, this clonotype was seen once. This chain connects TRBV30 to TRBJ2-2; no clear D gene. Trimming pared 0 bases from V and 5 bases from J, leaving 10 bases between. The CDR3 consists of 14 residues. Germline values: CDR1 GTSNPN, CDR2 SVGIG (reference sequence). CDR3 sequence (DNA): TGTGCCTGGAGTGTAATCCAGAATACCGGGGAGCTGTTTTTT. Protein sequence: CAWSVIQNTGELFF.

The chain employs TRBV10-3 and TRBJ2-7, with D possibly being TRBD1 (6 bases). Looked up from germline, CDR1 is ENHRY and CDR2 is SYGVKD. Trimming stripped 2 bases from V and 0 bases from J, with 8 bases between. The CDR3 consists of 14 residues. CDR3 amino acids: CAISEKGGSYEQYF. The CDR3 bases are TGTGCCATCAGTGAGAAAGGGGGCTCCTACGAGCAGTACTTC.

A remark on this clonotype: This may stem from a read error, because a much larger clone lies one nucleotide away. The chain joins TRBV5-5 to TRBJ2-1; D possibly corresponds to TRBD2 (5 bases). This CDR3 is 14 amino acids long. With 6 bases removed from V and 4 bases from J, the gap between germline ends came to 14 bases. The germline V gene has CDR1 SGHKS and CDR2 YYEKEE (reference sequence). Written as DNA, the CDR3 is TGTGCCAGCACACCGGAACTAGATTACAATGAGCAGTTCTTC. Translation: CASTPELDYNEQFF.

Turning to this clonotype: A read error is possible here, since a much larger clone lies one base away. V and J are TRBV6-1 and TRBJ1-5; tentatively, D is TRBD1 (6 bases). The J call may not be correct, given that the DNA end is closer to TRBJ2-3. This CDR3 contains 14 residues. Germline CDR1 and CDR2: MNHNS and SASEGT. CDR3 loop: CASSEDRANQPQYF. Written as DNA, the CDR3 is TGTGCCAGCAGTGAAGACAGGGCCAATCAGCCCCAGTATTTT.

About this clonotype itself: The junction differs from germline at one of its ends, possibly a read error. CDR3 sequence (DNA): TGTACCAGGGCAGCTAGCGGGAGGGCGTCCTACAATGAGCAGTTCTTC. This sequence encodes CTRAASGRASYNEQFF. V and J are TRBV6-1 and TRBJ2-1; 12 nucleotides match TRBD2. The length of the CDR3 is 16 residues. Germline values: CDR1 MNHNS, CDR2 SASEGT.

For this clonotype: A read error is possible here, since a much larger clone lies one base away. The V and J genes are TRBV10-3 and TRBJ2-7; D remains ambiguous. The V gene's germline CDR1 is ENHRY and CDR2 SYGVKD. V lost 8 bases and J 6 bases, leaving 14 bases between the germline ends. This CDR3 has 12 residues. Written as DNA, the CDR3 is TGTGCCATCTCGCCCGCCGACTGCGAGCAGTACTTC. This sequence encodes CAISPADCEQYF.

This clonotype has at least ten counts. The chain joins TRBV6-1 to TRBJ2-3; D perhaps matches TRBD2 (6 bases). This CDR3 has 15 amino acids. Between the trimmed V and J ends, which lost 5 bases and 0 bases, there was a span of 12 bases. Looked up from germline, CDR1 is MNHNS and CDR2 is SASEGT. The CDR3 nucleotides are TGTGCCAGCAGTAAACTCGGGACTAGCACAGATACGCAGTATTTT. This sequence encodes CASSKLGTSTDTQYF.

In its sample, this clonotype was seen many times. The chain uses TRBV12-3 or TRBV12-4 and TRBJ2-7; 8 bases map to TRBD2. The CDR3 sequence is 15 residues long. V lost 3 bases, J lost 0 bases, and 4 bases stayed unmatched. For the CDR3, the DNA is TGTGCCAGCAGTTTCGGGAGGGGATACTCCTACGAGCAGTACTTC. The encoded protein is CASSFGRGYSYEQYF.

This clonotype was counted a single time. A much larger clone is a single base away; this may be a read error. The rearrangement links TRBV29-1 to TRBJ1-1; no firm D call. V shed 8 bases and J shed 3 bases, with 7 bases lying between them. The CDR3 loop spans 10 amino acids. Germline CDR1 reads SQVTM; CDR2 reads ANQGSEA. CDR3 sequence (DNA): TGCAGCATTCTAGACACTGAAGCTTTCTTT. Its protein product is CSILDTEAFF.

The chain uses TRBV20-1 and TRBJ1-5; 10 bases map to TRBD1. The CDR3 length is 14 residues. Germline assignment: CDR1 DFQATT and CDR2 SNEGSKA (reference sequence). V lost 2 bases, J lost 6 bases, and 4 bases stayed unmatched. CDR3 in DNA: TGCAGTGCTAGACTGGGACAGGGGATTCAGCCCCAGCATTTT. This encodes CSARLGQGIQPQHF.

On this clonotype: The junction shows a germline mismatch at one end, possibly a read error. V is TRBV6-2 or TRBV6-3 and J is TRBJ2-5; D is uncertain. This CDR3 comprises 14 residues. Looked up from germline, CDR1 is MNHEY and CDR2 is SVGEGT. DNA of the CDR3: TGTGCCAACAGTTACGCTGGTGGGCTTGAGACCCAGTACTTC. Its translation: CANSYAGGLETQYF.

The CDR3 reads CASSFGTSVNEQFF. CDR3 nucleotides: TGTGCCAGCAGTTTTGGGACTAGCGTTAATGAGCAGTTCTTC. The chain employs TRBV6-1 and TRBJ2-1; 10 bases fit TRBD2. Per germline, CDR1 MNHNS and CDR2 SASEGT. V lost 5 bases to trimming and J lost 7 bases; unmatched junction nucleotides: 5. The CDR3 has 14 amino acids.

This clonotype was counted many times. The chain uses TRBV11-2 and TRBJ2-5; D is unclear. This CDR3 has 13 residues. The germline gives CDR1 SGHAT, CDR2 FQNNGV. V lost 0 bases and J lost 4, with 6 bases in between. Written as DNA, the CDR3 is TGTGCCAGCAGCTTAGACCCGCTAGAGACCCAGTACTTC. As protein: CASSLDPLETQYF.

The CDR3 DNA follows: TGTGCCAGCAGCAAAGCGGGTTTGTGCCAGGGAGATGGCTACACCTTC. Its translation is CASSKAGLCQGDGYTF. The chain has TRBV21-1 and TRBJ1-2; the table assigns TRBD1, which was not confirmed against the DNA. TRBV21-1 has pseudogene status. This CDR3 has 16 amino acids.

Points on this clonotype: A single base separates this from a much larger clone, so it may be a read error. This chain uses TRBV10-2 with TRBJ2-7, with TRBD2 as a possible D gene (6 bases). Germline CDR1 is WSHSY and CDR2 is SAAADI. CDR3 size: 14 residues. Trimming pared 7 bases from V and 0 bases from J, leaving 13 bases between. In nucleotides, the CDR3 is TGCGCCAGCAATGTTAGCGGACCCTCCTACGAGCAGTACTTC. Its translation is CASNVSGPSYEQYF.

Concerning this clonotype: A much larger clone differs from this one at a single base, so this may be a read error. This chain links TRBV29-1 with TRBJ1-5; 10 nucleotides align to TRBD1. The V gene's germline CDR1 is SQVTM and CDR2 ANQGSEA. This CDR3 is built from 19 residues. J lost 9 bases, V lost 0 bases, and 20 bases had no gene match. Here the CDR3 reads CSVEDTLGQGPSRSWPQHF. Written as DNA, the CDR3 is TGCAGCGTTGAAGATACGCTGGGACAGGGGCCATCCCGATCATGGCCCCAGCATTTT.

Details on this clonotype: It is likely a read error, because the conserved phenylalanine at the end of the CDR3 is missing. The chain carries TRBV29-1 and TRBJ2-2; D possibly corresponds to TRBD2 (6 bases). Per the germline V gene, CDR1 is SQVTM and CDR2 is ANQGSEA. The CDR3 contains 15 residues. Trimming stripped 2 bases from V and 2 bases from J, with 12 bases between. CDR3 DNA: TGCAGCGTTGAATTGGGAGGCCCTAACACCGGGGAGCTGTTTCTT. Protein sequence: CSVELGGPNTGELFL.

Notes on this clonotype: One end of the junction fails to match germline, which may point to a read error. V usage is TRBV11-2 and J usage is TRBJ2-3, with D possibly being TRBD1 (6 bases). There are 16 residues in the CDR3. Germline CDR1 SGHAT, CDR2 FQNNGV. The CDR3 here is CASSLMETGLTYTQCF. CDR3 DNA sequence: TGTGCCAGCAGCTTAATGGAGACAGGACTCACATATACGCAGTGTTTT.

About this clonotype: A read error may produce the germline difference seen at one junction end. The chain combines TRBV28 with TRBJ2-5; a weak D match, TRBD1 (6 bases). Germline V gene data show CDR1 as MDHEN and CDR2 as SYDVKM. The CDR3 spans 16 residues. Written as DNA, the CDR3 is TGTGTCAGCAGTCAACCTAGGGGCTTCCCCAGGGGGACCCAGTACTTC. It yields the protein CVSSQPRGFPRGTQYF.

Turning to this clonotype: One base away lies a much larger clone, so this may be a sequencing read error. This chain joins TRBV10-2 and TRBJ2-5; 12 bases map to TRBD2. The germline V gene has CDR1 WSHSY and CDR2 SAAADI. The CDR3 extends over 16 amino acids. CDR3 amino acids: CVSQRGLAGPSGGQYF. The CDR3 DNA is TGCGTCAGCCAGAGAGGACTAGCGGGACCCAGTGGGGGCCAGTACTTC.

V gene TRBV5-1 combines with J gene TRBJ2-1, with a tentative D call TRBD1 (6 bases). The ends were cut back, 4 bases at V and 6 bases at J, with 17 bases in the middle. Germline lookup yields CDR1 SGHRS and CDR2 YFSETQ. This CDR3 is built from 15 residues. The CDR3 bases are TGCGCCAGCAGCGTAACGGGACACCCCGGCAATGAGCAGTTCTTC. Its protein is CASSVTGHPGNEQFF.

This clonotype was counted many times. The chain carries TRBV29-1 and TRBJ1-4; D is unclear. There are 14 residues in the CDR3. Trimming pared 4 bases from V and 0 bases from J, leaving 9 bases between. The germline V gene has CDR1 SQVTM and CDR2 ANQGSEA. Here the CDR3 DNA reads TGCAGCGTTGCCCACGCCGCAACTAATGAAAAACTGTTTTTT. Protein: CSVAHAATNEKLFF.

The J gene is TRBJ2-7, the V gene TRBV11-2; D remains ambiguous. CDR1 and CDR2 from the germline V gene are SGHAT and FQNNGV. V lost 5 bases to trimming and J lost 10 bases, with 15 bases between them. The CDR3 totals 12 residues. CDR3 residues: CASSLQSAEQYF. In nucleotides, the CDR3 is TGTGCCAGCAGCCTACAGAGTGCAGAACAGTACTTC.

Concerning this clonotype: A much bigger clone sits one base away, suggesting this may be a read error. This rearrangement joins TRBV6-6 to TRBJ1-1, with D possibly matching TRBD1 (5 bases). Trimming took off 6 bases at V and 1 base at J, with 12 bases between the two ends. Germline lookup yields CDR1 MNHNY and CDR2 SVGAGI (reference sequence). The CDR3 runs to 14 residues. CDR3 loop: CASRQEIANTEAFF. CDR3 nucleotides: TGTGCCAGCAGACAGGAAATAGCGAACACTGAAGCTTTCTTT.

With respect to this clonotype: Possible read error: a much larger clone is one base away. CDR3 sequence reads: CASSELGVSRTDTQYF. In DNA form, the CDR3 reads TGTGCCAGCAGTGAGCTCGGGGTCAGCAGAACAGATACGCAGTATTTT. J is TRBJ2-3 and V is TRBV6-1, with a tentative D call TRBD2 (5 bases). The CDR3 consists of 16 residues. Germline values: CDR1 MNHNS, CDR2 SASEGT. V lost 3 bases and J 3 bases, leaving 16 bases between the germline ends.

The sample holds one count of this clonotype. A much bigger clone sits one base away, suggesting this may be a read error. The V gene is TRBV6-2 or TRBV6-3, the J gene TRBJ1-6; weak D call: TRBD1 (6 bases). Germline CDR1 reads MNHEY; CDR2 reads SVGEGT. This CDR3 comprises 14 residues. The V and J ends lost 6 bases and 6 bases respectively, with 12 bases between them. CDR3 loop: CASSLDSLNSPLHF. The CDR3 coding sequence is TGTGCCAGCAGCCTGGACAGCCTTAATTCACCCCTCCACTTT.